The 8 T cell receptor beta chains reported below all come from one sample, sequenced in a study of T cell responses to AZD1222 COVID-19 vaccine. This table comes from immunoSEQ multiplex PCR, and its TCRdb copy is limited to in-frame clones, with some not included. The sample holds 100,000 to 130,000 clones, over 80% seen once. The material was peripheral blood, obtained 28 days after the second AZD1222 dose. Receptors were obtained from an adult who received the AZD1222 COVID-19 vaccine.

The chain uses TRBV11-2 and TRBJ1-1; TRBD1 aligns across 7 bases. Germline V CDR1 and CDR2: SGHAT, FQNNGV. The CDR3 is 15 amino acids. The trim removed 2 bases at V and 3 bases at J, leaving 6 bases unmatched. CDR3 sequence: CASSLRQGRDTEAFF. For the CDR3, the DNA is TGTGCCAGCAGCTTACGACAGGGTCGGGACACTGAAGCTTTCTTT.

J is TRBJ2-2 and V is TRBV6-5; D gene ambiguous. The V gene's germline CDR1 is MNHEY and CDR2 SVGAGI. There are 13 residues in the CDR3. Trimming shortened V by 2 bases and J by 7 bases, and 8 bases separated the two germline ends. This CDR3 reads CASSYISGGELFF. For the CDR3, the DNA is TGTGCCAGCAGTTACATCTCCGGCGGGGAGCTGTTTTTT.

J is TRBJ2-3 and V is TRBV28; 10 nucleotides match TRBD1. From germline, CDR1 is MDHEN and CDR2 SYDVKM. V was pared by 3 bases and J by 5 bases, with 14 bases of the junction left unmatched. The CDR3 consists of 18 residues. CDR3 coding DNA: TGTGCCAGCAGTTTGTTCTCCAGCGGGGGACAGGGGAGAGATACGCAGTATTTT. This encodes CASSLFSSGGQGRDTQYF.

CDR3 coding DNA: TGTGCCAGCAGTGAGACCCCAGGATCGTTTTCACCCCTCCACTTT. This encodes CASSETPGSFSPLHF. The chain is built from TRBV2 and TRBJ1-6; D call uncertain. The V and J ends lost 3 bases and 9 bases respectively, with 15 bases between them. This CDR3 spans 15 amino acids. CDR1 is SNHLY, CDR2 FYNNEI, per germline. The variable domain in full, with the rest retrieved from reference TRBV2 and TRBJ1-6, is EPEVTQTPSHQVTQMGQEVILRCVPISNHLYFYWYRQILGQKVEFLVSFYNNEISEKSEIFDDQFSVERPDGSNFTLKIRSTKLEDSAMYFCASSETPGSFSPLHFGNGTRLTVT.

A single count supports this clone. V gene TRBV12-1 combines with J gene TRBJ2-2; the table's D call of TRBD2 was not tested on the DNA. TRBV12-1 is a known pseudogene. The length of the CDR3 is 20 residues. The CDR3 here is CASSDYRNHPLAGGTGELFF. CDR3 bases: TGTGCCAGCAGCGATTACCGCAACCACCCACTAGCGGGGGGGACCGGGGAGCTGTTTTTT.

The V and J genes are TRBV3-1 (or the pseudogene TRBV3-2) and TRBJ1-1, with 9 positions matching TRBD1. The V gene's germline CDR1 is LGHDT and CDR2 YNNKEL (reference sequence). CDR3 length equals 13 residues. With V trimmed by 5 bases and J by 8 bases, 6 bases remained unmatched. The CDR3 here is CASSSWDREEAFF. The CDR3 nucleotides are TGTGCCAGCAGCTCTTGGGACAGGGAAGAAGCTTTCTTT.

The gene calls are TRBV7-2 and TRBJ1-1; D remains ambiguous. This CDR3 is built from 14 residues. Trimming pared 2 bases from V and 6 bases from J, leaving 13 bases between. Germline V gene data show CDR1 as SGHTA and CDR2 as FQGNSA. CDR3 loop: CASSLSTVQPEAFF. The CDR3 region has the DNA TGTGCCAGCAGCTTATCTACGGTGCAGCCTGAAGCTTTCTTT.

The J gene is TRBJ1-5, the V gene TRBV6-5; TRBD1 matches 7 bases. Germline V lookup: CDR1 MNHEY, CDR2 SVGAGI. Losses at the gene ends were 10 bases for V and 5 bases for J; bases not matched to a gene: 8. The CDR3 has 13 residues. The CDR3 coding sequence is TGTGCCACCTTGGCAGGGGGGCATCAGCCCCAGCATTTT. Residues: CATLAGGHQPQHF.